The 23 T cell receptor beta chains below were found in one sample sequenced in a study of T cell responses to AZD1222 COVID-19 vaccine. Here immunoSEQ multiplex PCR was the method, and the copy in TCRdb shows in-frame clones only, minus some. The sample comprises about 82,000 clones, about 83% of which are singletons, and about 1.3% rests with the top ten. The starting material was peripheral blood, obtained 28 days after the second AZD1222 dose. The receptor source for this set is an adult who received the AZD1222 COVID-19 vaccine.

The gene calls are TRBV3-1 (or the pseudogene TRBV3-2) and TRBJ2-7; the D gene is possibly TRBD1 (5 bases). This CDR3 region has 13 residues. Between the trimmed V and J ends, which lost 1 base and 4 bases, there was a span of 8 bases. The germline V gene has CDR1 LGHDT and CDR2 YNNKEL (reference sequence). The CDR3 here is CASSQAQEYEQYF. The DNA for the CDR3 is TGTGCCAGCAGCCAAGCACAGGAATACGAGCAGTACTTC.

This chain joins TRBV10-3 and TRBJ1-2; no reliable D call. The CDR3 totals 13 residues. V lost 4 bases, J lost 5 bases, and 11 bases lay in between. CDR1 is ENHRY and CDR2 is SYGVKD in the germline V gene. The CDR3 sequence is CAISGRHRYGYTF. The CDR3 bases are TGTGCCATCAGTGGCCGACACCGATATGGCTACACCTTC.

The rearrangement uses TRBV29-1 and TRBJ1-1; D remains unclear. Germline lookup yields CDR1 SQVTM and CDR2 ANQGSEA. Trimming stripped 0 bases from V and 3 bases from J, with 5 bases between. The CDR3 contains 12 residues. The CDR3 region has the DNA TGCAGCGTTGAAGATCTGGACACTGAAGCTTTCTTT. Its translation: CSVEDLDTEAFF. Together with reference TRBV29-1 and TRBJ1-1, the CDR3 gives the full variable domain: SAVISQKPSRDICQRGTSLTIQCQVDSQVTMMFWYRQQPGQSLTLIATANQGSEATYESGFVIDKFPISRPNLTFSTLTVSNMSPEDSSIYLCSVEDLDTEAFFGQGTRLTVV.

The chain employs TRBV28 and TRBJ1-6; TRBD1 aligns across 9 bases. The CDR3 totals 15 residues. Losses at the gene ends were 5 bases for V and 5 bases for J; bases not matched to a gene: 4. The germline CDR1 and CDR2 sequences are MDHEN and SYDVKM. The CDR3 region is CASSSGQGNNSPLHF. CDR3 bases: TGTGCCAGCAGTAGCGGACAGGGGAATAATTCACCCCTCCACTTT.

Judged by abundance, this clone is medium-sized. This sequence joins TRBV6-5 and TRBJ2-3; the match to TRBD2 covers 7 bases. Germline V CDR1 and CDR2: MNHEY, SVGAGI. With V trimmed by 6 bases and J by 2 bases, 8 bases remained unmatched. The length of the CDR3 is 15 residues. The CDR3 protein is CASSQLGGNTDTQYF. CDR3 DNA sequence: TGTGCCAGCAGCCAATTGGGGGGGAACACAGATACGCAGTATTTT.

V is TRBV29-1 and J is TRBJ2-7, with TRBD2 matching over 7 bases. Germline V gene data show CDR1 as SQVTM and CDR2 as ANQGSEA. The CDR3 totals 14 residues. Losses at the gene ends were 2 bases for V and 6 bases for J; bases not matched to a gene: 10. The chain's CDR3 is CSVEQGLGLSEQYF. Written as DNA, the CDR3 is TGCAGCGTTGAACAAGGACTAGGGTTAAGCGAGCAGTACTTC.

This sequence joins TRBV5-1 and TRBJ2-1; D remains unclear. The CDR3 is made up of 13 amino acids. V lost 0 bases and J lost 7, with 8 bases in between. Germline assignment: CDR1 SGHRS and CDR2 YFSETQ. The CDR3 DNA reads as TGCGCCAGCAGCTTGGTTCTGAAAAATGAGCAGTTCTTC. It codes for CASSLVLKNEQFF.

J is TRBJ2-3 and V is TRBV24-1; D is unresolved. The CDR3 spans 16 residues. V was clipped by 2 bases and J by 0 bases, with 11 bases between them. In germline, CDR1 is KGHDR, CDR2 SFDVKD. CDR3 region: CATSDSTPISTDTQYF. For the CDR3, the DNA is TGTGCCACCAGTGATTCCACCCCGATTAGCACAGATACGCAGTATTTT.

The chain recombines TRBV20-1 with TRBJ1-1; D is undetermined. V dropped 3 bases and J dropped 5 bases, with 7 bases sitting between them. The CDR3 loop spans 11 amino acids. Germline loops: CDR1 DFQATT, CDR2 SNEGSKA (reference sequence). Here the CDR3 reads CSASVGTEAFF. In DNA form, the CDR3 reads TGCAGTGCTAGCGTGGGTACTGAAGCTTTCTTT.

CDR3 protein: CASSPRVVSYNEQFF. The DNA for the CDR3 is TGTGCCAGCAGCCCTCGGGTAGTCTCCTACAATGAGCAGTTCTTC. V usage is TRBV7-3 and J usage is TRBJ2-1; D is undetermined. CDR1 and CDR2 from the germline V gene are SGHTA and FQGTGA. The CDR3 runs to 15 residues. V was trimmed by 5 bases and J by 0 bases, leaving 11 bases between them.

This rearrangement joins TRBV4-1 to TRBJ1-3; D is undetermined. Germline V gene data show CDR1 as MGHRA and CDR2 as YSYEKL. Trimming pared 0 bases from V and 2 bases from J, leaving 17 bases between. This CDR3 is 18 amino acids long. The CDR3 loop is CASSQESRAHPPGNTIYF. The CDR3 DNA sequence: TGCGCCAGCAGCCAAGAATCCCGGGCTCACCCGCCTGGAAACACCATATATTTT.

About this clone: Mismatch with germline at one junction end may stem from a read error. This chain connects TRBV30 to TRBJ2-7; TRBD1 aligns across 12 bases. This CDR3 contains 10 residues. The germline V gene has CDR1 GTSNPN and CDR2 SVGIG (reference sequence). For the CDR3, the DNA is TGTGCCTCGGGACAGGGGGCCCTAAGCTTC. Translation gives CASGQGALSF.

In its sample, this clone was seen a few times. The V gene is TRBV9, the J gene TRBJ2-7, with 7 bases that match TRBD2. Per the germline V gene, CDR1 is SGDLS and CDR2 is YYNGEE. Trimming removed 0 bases from V and 3 bases from J; junction bases left unmatched: 6. This CDR3 is 15 amino acids long. The CDR3 DNA is TGTGCCAGCAGCGTAGATGGCGGGAGCTTCTACGAGCAGTACTTC. This encodes CASSVDGGSFYEQYF.

The chain joins TRBV28 to TRBJ1-5; D perhaps matches TRBD1 (5 bases). The CDR3 totals 16 residues. Germline V gene lookup returns CDR1 MDHEN and CDR2 SYDVKM. The germline V and J ends were trimmed by 5 bases and 0 bases, with 14 bases remaining between them. This CDR3 is CASSPHGGDSNQPQHF. In DNA form, the CDR3 reads TGTGCCAGCAGTCCCCACGGGGGGGATAGCAATCAGCCCCAGCATTTT. Combining the CDR3 with reference TRBV28 and TRBJ1-5 gives the whole variable domain DVKVTQSSRYLVKRTGEKVFLECVQDMDHENMFWYRQDPGLGLRLIYFSYDVKMKEKGDIPEGYSVSREKKERFSLILESASTNQTSMYLCASSPHGGDSNQPQHFGDGTRLSIL.

This chain uses TRBV5-1 with TRBJ2-2; D is possibly TRBD2 (5 bases). V was pared by 1 base and J by 0 bases, with 7 bases between. Germline V gene sequence: CDR1 SGHRS, CDR2 YFSETQ. CDR3 size: 15 residues. CDR3 nucleotide sequence: TGCGCCAGCAGCTTGCGGGGATCGAACACCGGGGAGCTGTTTTTT. Its protein product is CASSLRGSNTGELFF.

The gene calls are TRBV11-1 and TRBJ2-2; D is undetermined. The germline V and J ends were trimmed by 3 bases and 0 bases, with 8 bases remaining between them. Germline lookup yields CDR1 SGHAT and CDR2 FQDESV (reference sequence). This CDR3 is 15 amino acids long. CDR3 protein: CASSFTAANTGELFF. CDR3 coding DNA: TGTGCCAGCAGCTTTACGGCCGCGAACACCGGGGAGCTGTTTTTT.

This clone has just one count. J is TRBJ1-5 and V is TRBV7-9; TRBD1 is a possible D gene (5 bases). Trimming took 0 bases from V and 0 from J, leaving 12 bases between them. This CDR3 is built from 17 residues. Germline V gene lookup returns CDR1 SEHNR and CDR2 FQNEAQ (reference sequence). The CDR3 bases are TGTGCCAGCAGCTTAGCGGGAGGGGTCTATAGCAATCAGCCCCAGCATTTT. This sequence encodes CASSLAGGVYSNQPQHF.

The chain uses TRBV19 and TRBJ2-4; a possible D gene is TRBD2 (6 bases). V was cut by 4 bases and J by 7 bases, with 11 bases left in between. CDR3 size: 13 residues. From germline, CDR1 is LNHDA and CDR2 SQIVND (reference sequence). CDR3 bases: TGTGCCAGTAGTAGGGACTCGGGGAACATTCAGTACTTC. It encodes CASSRDSGNIQYF.

The gene calls are TRBV5-4 and TRBJ1-1; D unclear. V gave up 6 bases and J gave up 3 bases, with 15 bases separating them. The CDR3 sequence is 14 residues long. The V gene's germline CDR1 is SGHNT and CDR2 YYREEE (reference sequence). CDR3 DNA sequence: TGTGCCAGCACCAAAGGGCAGGTCGACACTGAAGCTTTCTTT. It translates to CASTKGQVDTEAFF.

This clone was observed a handful of times. The chain employs TRBV14 and TRBJ2-2; D uncertain. Germline-derived CDR1 and CDR2 are SGHDN and FVKESK. This CDR3 has 14 residues. Trimming took off 5 bases at V and 3 bases at J, with 10 bases between the two ends. CDR3 sequence reads: CASSMGRYTGELFF. The CDR3 coding sequence is TGTGCCAGCAGCATGGGCCGGTACACCGGGGAGCTGTTTTTT.

The chain links TRBV4-3 to TRBJ2-1; TRBD2 might be the D (5 bases). The CDR3 runs to 16 residues. V lost 0 bases, J lost 6 bases, and 15 bases lay in between. Germline V lookup: CDR1 LGHNA, CDR2 YSLEER. The CDR3 reads CASSQDLWSAGNEQFF. CDR3 sequence (DNA): TGCGCCAGCAGCCAAGATCTGTGGTCGGCGGGCAATGAGCAGTTCTTC.

The rearrangement uses TRBV27 and TRBJ1-2; the match to TRBD1 covers 12 bases. In germline, CDR1 is MNHEY, CDR2 SMNVEV (reference sequence). The J segment lost 5 bases and the V segment lost 6 bases, leaving 4 bases of the junction unmatched. This CDR3 has 14 amino acids. The chain's CDR3 is CASRGQGAGYGYTF. For the CDR3, the DNA is TGTGCCAGCAGGGGACAGGGGGCAGGGTATGGCTACACCTTC.

This sequence joins TRBV27 and TRBJ2-7; 10 nucleotides line up with TRBD1. Germline CDR1 and CDR2: MNHEY and SMNVEV (reference sequence). The CDR3 has 15 residues. Losses at the gene ends were 6 bases for V and 1 base for J; bases not matched to a gene: 6. In nucleotides, the CDR3 is TGTGCCAGCAGGGGACCGGGACAGGGGTCCTACGAGCAGTACTTC. Amino acids: CASRGPGQGSYEQYF.